The 14 T cell receptor beta chains reported below all come from one sample, sequenced in a study of blood T cell repertoires in COVID-19. The method was immunoSEQ multiplex PCR; TCRdb's version includes in-frame clones alone and lacks a portion of them. Among some 67,000 clones listed, about nine tenths were seen once. Sequencing was done on a sample of peripheral blood. These receptors were collected from a woman aged 18-30 years with acute or convalescent COVID-19.

The gene calls are TRBV4-1 and TRBJ1-1, with a possible D match to TRBD1 (6 bases). Germline CDR1 is MGHRA and CDR2 is YSYEKL. V was shortened by 0 bases and J by 3 bases, with 11 bases between the two germline ends. The CDR3 is made up of 15 amino acids. The CDR3 loop is CASSQDRGLDTEAFF. CDR3 DNA: TGCGCCAGCAGCCAAGATAGGGGGTTGGACACTGAAGCTTTCTTT.

V usage is TRBV6-5 and J usage is TRBJ1-2, with 7 bases lining up with TRBD1. Germline V gene data show CDR1 as MNHEY and CDR2 as SVGAGI. V lost 5 bases and J lost 4; bases outside the gene matches: 7. CDR3 size: 14 residues. CDR3 loop: CASSPDRAVYGYTF. For the CDR3, the DNA is TGTGCCAGCAGTCCTGACAGGGCTGTCTATGGCTACACCTTC.

This clone was recorded once. CDR3 bases: TGTGCCAGTAGTATGCAGGGTAGCTACAATGAGCAGTTCTTC. This translates into CASSMQGSYNEQFF. The gene calls are TRBV19 and TRBJ2-1; TRBD1 is a possible D gene (5 bases). V was clipped by 3 bases and J by 3 bases, with 9 bases between them. The CDR3 has 14 amino acids. Germline CDR1 LNHDA, CDR2 SQIVND (reference sequence).

The rearrangement links TRBV7-9 to TRBJ1-1; D gene ambiguous. In germline, CDR1 is SEHNR, CDR2 FQNEAQ (reference sequence). The CDR3 covers 8 residues. CDR3: CAGVGAFF. DNA for the CDR3: TGTGCAGGAGTAGGAGCTTTCTTT.

The gene calls are TRBV2 and TRBJ2-7; 11 bases are a match to TRBD2. CDR1 is SNHLY and CDR2 is FYNNEI in the germline V gene. With 4 bases clipped from V and 2 bases from J, the junction kept 10 bases outside the gene matches. The CDR3 extends over 17 amino acids. The CDR3 DNA follows: TGTGCCAGCAGTGTTTACGGTAGCGGGAGGGGTGCCTACGAGCAGTACTTC. Translating it yields CASSVYGSGRGAYEQYF.

The chain has TRBV11-2 and TRBJ2-7, with D tentatively TRBD2 (5 bases). Trimming removed 5 bases from V and 1 base from J, with 9 bases in between. This CDR3 contains 13 residues. CDR1 is SGHAT and CDR2 is FQNNGV in the germline V gene. The CDR3 nucleotides are TGTGCCAGCAGCCCGACTACTTCCTACGAGCAGTACTTC. Its translation: CASSPTTSYEQYF.

The gene calls are TRBV2 and TRBJ2-1; TRBD2 matches at 8 bases. V lost 5 bases to trimming and J lost 6 bases; unmatched junction nucleotides: 6. Germline assignment: CDR1 SNHLY and CDR2 FYNNEI. There are 14 residues in the CDR3. In nucleotides, the CDR3 is TGTGCCAGCAGTCTGGAGCTAGCGGGCAATGAGCAGTTCTTC. It translates to CASSLELAGNEQFF.

J is TRBJ2-5 and V is TRBV9; D unresolved. Germline CDR1 SGDLS, CDR2 YYNGEE. The CDR3 totals 13 residues. Trimming removed 2 bases from V and 1 base from J, with 6 bases in between. CDR3 loop: CASSVSSQETQYF. In DNA, the CDR3 is TGTGCCAGCAGCGTTTCCAGCCAAGAGACCCAGTACTTC.

The V gene is TRBV5-6, the J gene TRBJ2-6, with D maybe TRBD1 (5 bases). From germline, CDR1 is SGHDT and CDR2 YYEEEE. CDR3 size: 18 residues. V lost 6 bases and J 0 bases, leaving 19 bases between the germline ends. CDR3 region: CASIPVVQGPSGANVLTF. In DNA form, the CDR3 reads TGTGCCAGCATCCCAGTGGTCCAGGGCCCCTCTGGGGCCAACGTCCTGACTTTC.

This clone was counted between two and nine times. The V gene is TRBV6-5, the J gene TRBJ2-3, with 13 nucleotides matching TRBD2. The germline V gene encodes CDR1 MNHEY and CDR2 SVGAGI. This CDR3 region has 15 residues. J lost 4 bases, V lost 2 bases, and 0 bases had no gene match. DNA of the CDR3: TGTGCCAGCAGTTACGGACTAGCGGGAGCAGATACGCAGTATTTT. Translated: CASSYGLAGADTQYF.

This chain joins TRBV2 and TRBJ1-4; D ambiguous. The CDR3 contains 15 residues. Deletions cut 6 bases from V and 4 bases from J, with 15 bases between. Germline CDR1 reads SNHLY; CDR2 reads FYNNEI. The CDR3 region is CASRGLQINNEKLFF. In DNA, the CDR3 is TGTGCCAGCAGGGGTCTACAGATCAATAATGAAAAACTGTTTTTT.

The V and J genes are TRBV27 and TRBJ2-3; 7 bases agree with TRBD2. Germline-derived CDR1 and CDR2 are MNHEY and SMNVEV (reference sequence). The CDR3 runs 17 residues. The trim removed 1 base at V and 0 bases at J, leaving 7 bases unmatched. The chain's CDR3 is CASSLYSAGTSTDTQYF. The CDR3 DNA reads as TGTGCCAGCAGTTTATACTCAGCGGGGACTAGCACAGATACGCAGTATTTT.

The J gene is TRBJ1-5, the V gene TRBV11-2; D may be TRBD1 (6 bases). The CDR3 covers 14 residues. The germline V and J ends were trimmed by 5 bases and 0 bases, with 8 bases remaining between them. The germline V gene has CDR1 SGHAT and CDR2 FQNNGV. The CDR3 coding sequence is TGTGCCAGCAGCCAGACAGGTAGCAATCAGCCCCAGCATTTT. Amino acids: CASSQTGSNQPQHF. The variable domain in full, with the rest retrieved from reference TRBV11-2 and TRBJ1-5, is EAGVAQSPRYKIIEKRQSVAFWCNPISGHATLYWYQQILGQGPKLLIQFQNNGVVDDSQLPKDRFSAERLKGVDSTLKIQPAKLEDSAVYLCASSQTGSNQPQHFGDGTRLSIL.

The rearrangement uses TRBV28 and TRBJ1-2, with D perhaps TRBD1 (5 bases). The CDR3 has 15 residues. Germline CDR1 is MDHEN and CDR2 is SYDVKM. Trimming stripped 2 bases from V and 0 bases from J, with 10 bases between. CDR3 loop: CASSLGAPTNYGYTF. CDR3 in DNA: TGTGCCAGCAGTTTAGGGGCACCGACTAACTATGGCTACACCTTC.